The clone carrying this TCR beta chain was seen a few times. Its target is not known. The repertoire came from unfractionated whole blood and reflected all unsorted peripheral T cells. Two fifths of the ten uninfected healthy control donors were sampled twice, roughly three months apart. Reverse transcription used 450 to 550 ng RNA and constant-region primers for alpha and beta. Alpha and beta chain libraries were made separately by chain-specific third strand synthesis with multiplexing indices. The library had 12-nucleotide molecular identifiers formed by two random hexamers joined together. TCRdb re-derived calls from the 5' RACE reads in MiXCR, one entry per CDR3 protein. Seen here are 15,000 to 20,000 distinct CDR3 sequences, 7.5% to 9% observed once, and the top ten hold about 2.6%. This record belongs to a study of HIV-infected patients and healthy controls. The study's findings and limits: In healthy controls, MAIT alpha CDR3s were common; in HIV+ repertoires, severely depleted. Significant mean usage differences between HIV-infected patients and controls involved eight alpha and eight beta V genes.

Germline V CDR1 and CDR2: LGHNA, YNFKEQ. With 0 bases removed from V and 0 bases from J, the gap between germline ends came to 15 bases. The CDR3 has 19 amino acids. Material: blood. This chain links TRBV4-2 with TRBJ1-6; D ambiguous. The source of this sequence is an adult in good health. CDR3 protein: CASSQDRAARTSYNSPLHF. CDR3 nucleotides: TGTGCCAGCAGCCAAGATCGGGCAGCTAGAACCTCCTATAATTCACCCCTCCACTTT.